Listed below are T cell receptor beta chains from one sample, sequenced in a study of T-cell memory formation after mild COVID-19. TCRdb re-called the 5' RACE reads through MiXCR, storing one row per CDR3 protein. Among about 200,000 distinct CDR3 sequences listed, approximately 10% were seen once. Input material: PBMCs or a T cell subset sorted from them (not recorded which). Receptors were obtained from a man younger than 30 who had mild COVID-19 (a few samples of this study predate the infection). Cell type and time point are not known. CDR3s include the opening cysteine and the closing phenylalanine or tryptophan. D genes are given only for firm matches. Some rows have no size entry. The others give once, few or many, or a class for an expanded clone.

j_call: TRBJ2-6
v_call: TRBV18
d_call: .
clone_size: many
cdr3_nt: TGTGCCAGCTCTTCAACGGGGGCTGGGGCCAACGTCCTGACTTTC
cdr3_aa: CASSSTGAGANVLTF

j_call: TRBJ2-2
v_call: TRBV15
d_call: .
clone_size: few
cdr3_nt: TGTGCCACCAGCAGTCAGACCGGGGAGCTGTTTTTT
cdr3_aa: CATSSQTGELFF

j_call: TRBJ1-5
v_call: TRBV19
d_call: .
clone_size: .
cdr3_nt: TGTGCCAGTAGTATCCACCTTAGCAATCAGCCCCAGCATTTT
cdr3_aa: CASSIHLSNQPQHF

j_call: TRBJ1-4
v_call: TRBV6-5
d_call: TRBD1
clone_size: few
cdr3_nt: TGTGCCAGCAGTCAACAACCGACAGGGAACGTAAAACTGTTTTTT
cdr3_aa: CASSQQPTGNVKLFF

j_call: TRBJ2-1
v_call: TRBV20-1
d_call: .
clone_size: .
cdr3_nt: TGCAGTGCTAGGCCCTCCTACAATGAGCAGTTCTTC
cdr3_aa: CSARPSYNEQFF

j_call: TRBJ2-2
v_call: TRBV7-7
d_call: TRBD1
clone_size: few
cdr3_nt: TGTGCTAGCAGCTTACAGGGGGTGAACACCGGGGAGCTGTTTTTT
cdr3_aa: CASSLQGVNTGELFF

j_call: TRBJ2-3
v_call: TRBV4-3
d_call: .
clone_size: few
cdr3_nt: TGCGCCAGCAGCCAAGAAAGGGGACATGGCTCGGTCACGCAGTATTTT
cdr3_aa: CASSQERGHGSVTQYF

j_call: TRBJ1-4
v_call: TRBV29-1
d_call: .
clone_size: few
cdr3_nt: TGCAGCGTCGCGTTTTATAATGAAAAACTGTTTTTT
cdr3_aa: CSVAFYNEKLFF

j_call: TRBJ2-2
v_call: TRBV5-1
d_call: TRBD2
clone_size: few
cdr3_nt: TGCGCCAGCACCTTTAGCGGGGGGGCCGGCACCGGGGAGCTGTTTTTT
cdr3_aa: CASTFSGGAGTGELFF

j_call: TRBJ2-5
v_call: TRBV20-1
d_call: TRBD2
clone_size: few
cdr3_nt: TGCAGTGCTAGCGGGGGGGCCGGGATTGAGACCCAGTACTTC
cdr3_aa: CSASGGAGIETQYF

j_call: TRBJ1-1
v_call: TRBV7-2
d_call: .
clone_size: many
cdr3_nt: TGTGCCAGCAGCCGGACGGGGAACACTGAAGCTTTCTTT
cdr3_aa: CASSRTGNTEAFF

j_call: TRBJ1-1
v_call: TRBV14
d_call: .
clone_size: .
cdr3_nt: TGTGCCAGCAGCCAAGACCCTTTAGGTGCGGCTTTCTTT
cdr3_aa: CASSQDPLGAAFF

j_call: TRBJ1-6
v_call: TRBV12-3/TRBV12-4
d_call: TRBD1
clone_size: few
cdr3_nt: TGTGCCAGCAGTCAGACAGGGGCGGGTAATTCACCCCTCCACTTT
cdr3_aa: CASSQTGAGNSPLHF

j_call: TRBJ2-5
v_call: TRBV6-1
d_call: .
clone_size: few
cdr3_nt: TGTGCCAGCAGTGACCGACAGGCCTCGGAGACCCAGTACTTC
cdr3_aa: CASSDRQASETQYF

j_call: TRBJ1-2
v_call: TRBV19
d_call: .
clone_size: many
cdr3_nt: TGTGCCAGTAGAACAGGGCTCGTTGCTGGCTACACCTTC
cdr3_aa: CASRTGLVAGYTF

j_call: TRBJ2-1
v_call: TRBV5-4
d_call: TRBD2
clone_size: .
cdr3_nt: TGTGCCAGCAGCTTGAGTAGCGGGAGCAATGAGCAGTTCTTC
cdr3_aa: CASSLSSGSNEQFF

j_call: TRBJ2-1
v_call: TRBV30
d_call: .
clone_size: few
cdr3_nt: TGTGCCTGGAGTGTAGACCAGTATCCTTATGAGCAGTTCTTC
cdr3_aa: CAWSVDQYPYEQFF

j_call: TRBJ1-5
v_call: TRBV28
d_call: .
clone_size: many
cdr3_nt: TGTGCCAGCAGTGCGAGAGATCAGCCCCAGCATTTT
cdr3_aa: CASSARDQPQHF

j_call: TRBJ2-1
v_call: TRBV12-3/TRBV12-4
d_call: .
clone_size: .
cdr3_nt: TGTGCCAGCAGTTTATGGGACACACCCAATGAGCAGTTCTTC
cdr3_aa: CASSLWDTPNEQFF

j_call: TRBJ1-5
v_call: TRBV7-2
d_call: .
clone_size: .
cdr3_nt: TGTGCCAGCAGCTTAAGGGGTGGACGTCAGCCCCAGCATTTT
cdr3_aa: CASSLRGGRQPQHF

j_call: TRBJ2-1
v_call: TRBV11-2
d_call: TRBD2
clone_size: .
cdr3_nt: TGTGCCAGCAGCCCGACCTGGACTAGCGGGGGGGAGCAGTTCTTC
cdr3_aa: CASSPTWTSGGEQFF

j_call: TRBJ1-5
v_call: TRBV7-2
d_call: TRBD1
clone_size: .
cdr3_nt: TGTGCCAGCAGCCTCATCTGGACAGGGAATCAGCCCCAGCATTTT
cdr3_aa: CASSLIWTGNQPQHF

j_call: TRBJ2-3
v_call: TRBV20-1
d_call: .
clone_size: .
cdr3_nt: TGCAGTGCTAGAGATACTAGGAAAGATACGCAGTATTTT
cdr3_aa: CSARDTRKDTQYF

j_call: TRBJ2-1
v_call: TRBV7-3
d_call: TRBD1
clone_size: few
cdr3_nt: TGTGCCAGCAGCTTAAGCTTTCCCGGGACAGGGGGCGATGAGCAGTTCTTC
cdr3_aa: CASSLSFPGTGGDEQFF

j_call: TRBJ1-2
v_call: TRBV7-2
d_call: .
clone_size: few
cdr3_nt: TGTGCCAGCAGCTCCTCACGGGGCCCAAATGGAGGCTACACCTTC
cdr3_aa: CASSSSRGPNGGYTF

j_call: TRBJ1-2
v_call: TRBV5-1
d_call: .
clone_size: .
cdr3_nt: TGCGCCAGCAGCTTGGCCATAGGACTTAATCATGGCTACACCTTC
cdr3_aa: CASSLAIGLNHGYTF

j_call: TRBJ1-6
v_call: TRBV4-1
d_call: TRBD1
clone_size: many
cdr3_nt: TGCGCCAGCAGCCCAGCCCCGGGACAGGGGTATCCGTCACCCCTCCACTTT
cdr3_aa: CASSPAPGQGYPSPLHF

j_call: TRBJ2-3
v_call: TRBV4-3
d_call: .
clone_size: few
cdr3_nt: TGCGCCAGCAGCCAAGATATCCCCTCAGATACGCAGTATTTT
cdr3_aa: CASSQDIPSDTQYF

j_call: TRBJ2-3
v_call: TRBV5-1
d_call: TRBD2
clone_size: few
cdr3_nt: TGCGCCAGCAGCTTGGCGACTAGCGGGGGGGCCAACACAGATACGCAGTATTTT
cdr3_aa: CASSLATSGGANTDTQYF

j_call: TRBJ1-5
v_call: TRBV20-1
d_call: .
clone_size: few
cdr3_nt: TGCAGTGCTACCGCCACTGGCAATCAGCCCCAGCATTTT
cdr3_aa: CSATATGNQPQHF

j_call: TRBJ2-4
v_call: TRBV20-1
d_call: .
clone_size: few
cdr3_nt: TGCAGTGCTAGAGACCCTCAGAACATAGCCAAAAACATTCAGTACTTC
cdr3_aa: CSARDPQNIAKNIQYF

j_call: TRBJ1-5
v_call: TRBV7-2
d_call: TRBD1
clone_size: .
cdr3_nt: TGTGCCAGCAGCTCGTCCGGGACAGGGGGTTATCAGCCCCAGCATTTT
cdr3_aa: CASSSSGTGGYQPQHF

j_call: TRBJ2-3
v_call: TRBV4-2
d_call: .
clone_size: .
cdr3_nt: TGTGCCAGCAGCCAAGATCGCCGCGGGGATACGCAGTATTTT
cdr3_aa: CASSQDRRGDTQYF

j_call: TRBJ2-2
v_call: TRBV11-1
d_call: TRBD2
clone_size: .
cdr3_nt: TGTGCCAGCAGCCCCAGACTAGCGAGCACCGGGGAGCTGTTTTTT
cdr3_aa: CASSPRLASTGELFF

j_call: TRBJ1-1
v_call: TRBV7-3
d_call: .
clone_size: few
cdr3_nt: TGTGCCAGCAGCTCCGTCGTCTTCTCTGAAGCTTTCTTT
cdr3_aa: CASSSVVFSEAFF

j_call: TRBJ2-5
v_call: TRBV20-1
d_call: TRBD2
clone_size: many
cdr3_nt: TGCAGTGCGGCTAGCGGGGACCAAGAGACCCAGTACTTC
cdr3_aa: CSAASGDQETQYF

j_call: TRBJ1-2
v_call: TRBV29-1
d_call: .
clone_size: .
cdr3_nt: TGCAGCGTCGCAATGGGGCAAGGGGGGATCTATGGCTACACCTTC
cdr3_aa: CSVAMGQGGIYGYTF

j_call: TRBJ2-3
v_call: TRBV5-1
d_call: TRBD2
clone_size: few
cdr3_nt: TGCGCCAGCACCAGGACTAGCGGGGGTGCTAGCACAGATACGCAGTATTTT
cdr3_aa: CASTRTSGGASTDTQYF

j_call: TRBJ2-5
v_call: TRBV2
d_call: .
clone_size: few
cdr3_nt: TGTGCCAGCAGTGAAGGTGCGGTCGTCCAAGAGACCCAGTACTTC
cdr3_aa: CASSEGAVVQETQYF

j_call: TRBJ2-3
v_call: TRBV27
d_call: TRBD2
clone_size: few
cdr3_nt: TGTGCCAGCAGTTTCCCTTTCAGCGGGGGCACAGATACGCAGTATTTT
cdr3_aa: CASSFPFSGGTDTQYF

j_call: TRBJ1-2
v_call: TRBV6-5
d_call: TRBD1
clone_size: many
cdr3_nt: TGTGCCAGCAGTTCGACAGGGTATGGCTACACCTTC
cdr3_aa: CASSSTGYGYTF

j_call: TRBJ2-1
v_call: TRBV19
d_call: TRBD1
clone_size: few
cdr3_nt: TGTGCCAGTAGTACCCAGACAGGGCACGACCACAATGAGCAGTTCTTC
cdr3_aa: CASSTQTGHDHNEQFF

j_call: TRBJ1-4
v_call: TRBV12-3/TRBV12-4
d_call: .
clone_size: few
cdr3_nt: TGTGCCAGCAGGCCGGACTATCGGAATGAAAAACTGTTTTTT
cdr3_aa: CASRPDYRNEKLFF

j_call: TRBJ1-5
v_call: TRBV5-1
d_call: .
clone_size: few
cdr3_nt: TGCGCCAGCAGCTTTACAGGACCCTATAGCAATCAGCCCCAGCATTTT
cdr3_aa: CASSFTGPYSNQPQHF

j_call: TRBJ2-1
v_call: TRBV9
d_call: TRBD2
clone_size: .
cdr3_nt: TGTGCCAGCAGCGCGACTAGCGGGGCCGGCAATGAGCAGTTCTTC
cdr3_aa: CASSATSGAGNEQFF

j_call: TRBJ1-4
v_call: TRBV25-1
d_call: TRBD1
clone_size: .
cdr3_nt: TGTGCCAGCAGTACCATCGGGACAGGGGTTGAAAAACTGTTTTTT
cdr3_aa: CASSTIGTGVEKLFF

j_call: TRBJ2-5
v_call: TRBV4-1
d_call: .
clone_size: .
cdr3_nt: TGCGCCAGCAGCCAGGACCGACTATACGTGGGTGAAGAGACCCAGTACTTC
cdr3_aa: CASSQDRLYVGEETQYF

j_call: TRBJ2-3
v_call: TRBV7-6
d_call: .
clone_size: many
cdr3_nt: TGTGCCAGCAGCTACACTAGCACAGATACGCAGTATTTT
cdr3_aa: CASSYTSTDTQYF

j_call: TRBJ2-3
v_call: TRBV6-5
d_call: .
clone_size: many
cdr3_nt: TGTGCCAGCAGCCTCGGCCAGGGAGTAGGTGATACGCAGTATTTT
cdr3_aa: CASSLGQGVGDTQYF

j_call: TRBJ2-3
v_call: TRBV7-8
d_call: .
clone_size: .
cdr3_nt: TGTGCCAGCAGCTCCGGAGGGATCGCTGCAGATACGCAGTATTTT
cdr3_aa: CASSSGGIAADTQYF

j_call: TRBJ2-7
v_call: TRBV18
d_call: .
clone_size: once
cdr3_nt: TGTGCCAGCTCACCTATACAGGGCTACGAGCAGTACTTC
cdr3_aa: CASSPIQGYEQYF

j_call: TRBJ2-1
v_call: TRBV27
d_call: .
clone_size: many
cdr3_nt: TGTGCCAGCTGGTTACAGGGTTACAATGAGCAGTTCTTC
cdr3_aa: CASWLQGYNEQFF